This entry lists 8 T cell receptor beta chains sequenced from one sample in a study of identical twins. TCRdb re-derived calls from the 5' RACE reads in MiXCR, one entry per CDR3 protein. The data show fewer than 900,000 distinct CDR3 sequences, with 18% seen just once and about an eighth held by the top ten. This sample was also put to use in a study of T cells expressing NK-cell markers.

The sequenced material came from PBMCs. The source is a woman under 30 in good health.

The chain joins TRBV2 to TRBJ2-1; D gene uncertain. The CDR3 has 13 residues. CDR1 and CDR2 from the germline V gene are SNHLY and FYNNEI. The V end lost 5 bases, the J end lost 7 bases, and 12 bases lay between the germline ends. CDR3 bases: TGTGCCAGCAGTAAGTCCCTTGGAAATGAGCAGTTCTTC. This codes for CASSKSLGNEQFF.

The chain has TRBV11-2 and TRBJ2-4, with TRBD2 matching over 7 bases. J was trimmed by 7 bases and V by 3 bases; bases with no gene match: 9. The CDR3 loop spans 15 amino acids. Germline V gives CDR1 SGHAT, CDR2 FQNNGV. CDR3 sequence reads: CASSFRGGRGNIQYF. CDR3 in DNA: TGTGCCAGCAGCTTCCGGGGCGGGAGAGGGAACATTCAGTACTTC. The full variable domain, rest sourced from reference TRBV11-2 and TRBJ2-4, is EAGVAQSPRYKIIEKRQSVAFWCNPISGHATLYWYQQILGQGPKLLIQFQNNGVVDDSQLPKDRFSAERLKGVDSTLKIQPAKLEDSAVYLCASSFRGGRGNIQYFGAGTRLSVL.

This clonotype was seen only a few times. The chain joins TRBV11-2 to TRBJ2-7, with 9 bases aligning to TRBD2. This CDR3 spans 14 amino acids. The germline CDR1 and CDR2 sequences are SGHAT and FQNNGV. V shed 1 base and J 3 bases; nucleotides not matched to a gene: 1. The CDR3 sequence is CASSLGTSVYEQYF. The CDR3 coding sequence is TGTGCCAGCAGCTTAGGGACTAGCGTCTACGAGCAGTACTTC.

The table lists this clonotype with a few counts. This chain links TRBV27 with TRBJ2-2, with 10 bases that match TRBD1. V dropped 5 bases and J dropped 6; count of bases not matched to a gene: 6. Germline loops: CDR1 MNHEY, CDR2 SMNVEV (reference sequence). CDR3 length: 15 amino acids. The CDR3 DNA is TGTGCCAGCAGTATCCGGGACAGGGGACCCGGGGAGCTGTTTTTT. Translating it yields CASSIRDRGPGELFF.

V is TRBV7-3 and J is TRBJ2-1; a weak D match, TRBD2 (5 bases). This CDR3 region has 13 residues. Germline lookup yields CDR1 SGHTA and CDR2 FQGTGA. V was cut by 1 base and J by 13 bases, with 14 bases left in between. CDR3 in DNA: TGTGCCAGCAGCTTAAGCGGGCTCGCGGATCAGTTCTTC. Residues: CASSLSGLADQFF.

The CDR3 coding sequence is TGTGCCAGCAGCCAATTGGTCGCGGCGGGCACCGGGGAGCTGTTTTTT. As protein: CASSQLVAAGTGELFF. This chain joins TRBV3-1 and TRBJ2-2; a possible D gene is TRBD2 (5 bases). There are 16 residues in the CDR3. The V end was cut by 2 bases, the J end by 4 bases, with 14 bases between. Germline CDR1 LGHDT, CDR2 YNNKEL (reference sequence).

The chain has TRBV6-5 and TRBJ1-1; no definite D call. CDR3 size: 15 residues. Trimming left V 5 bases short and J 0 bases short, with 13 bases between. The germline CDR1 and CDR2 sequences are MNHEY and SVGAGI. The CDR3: CASSNPYGMNTEAFF. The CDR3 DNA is TGTGCCAGCAGTAACCCTTACGGGATGAACACTGAAGCTTTCTTT.

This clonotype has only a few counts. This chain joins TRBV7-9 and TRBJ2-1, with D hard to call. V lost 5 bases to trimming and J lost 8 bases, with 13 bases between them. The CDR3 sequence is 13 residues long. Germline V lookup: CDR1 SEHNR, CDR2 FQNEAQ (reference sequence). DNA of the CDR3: TGTGCCAGCAGCCCACGACGCGTTGATGAGCAGTTCTTC. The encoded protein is CASSPRRVDEQFF.